Included here is one T cell receptor (beta chain) sequence, with context. These data originate in a study of T cell clones after liver transplantation. For the study at large: Blood was drawn pre-transplant, before withdrawal, and after full or failed withdrawal.

Clones were sequenced by immunoSEQ multiplex PCR, and TCRdb holds only the in-frame ones, with some missing. The table includes roughly 100,000 clones, under 90% detected once. Germline V gene sequence: CDR1 SNHLY, CDR2 FYNNEI. The CDR3 contains 16 residues. After removal of 4 bases from V and 3 bases from J, the junction contained 11 bases not matched to a gene. The receptor comes from a human patient who received a liver transplant. The graft donor may have given rise to some T cells. The V gene is TRBV2, the J gene TRBJ2-7, with TRBD2 identical over 8 bases. The material was CD4+ T cells from blood, obtained approximately 50 months after liver transplant. DNA for the CDR3: TGTGCCAGCAGTGGGTCACGTAGCGGGATTCTCTACGAGCAGTACTTC. The encoded protein is CASSGSRSGILYEQYF.